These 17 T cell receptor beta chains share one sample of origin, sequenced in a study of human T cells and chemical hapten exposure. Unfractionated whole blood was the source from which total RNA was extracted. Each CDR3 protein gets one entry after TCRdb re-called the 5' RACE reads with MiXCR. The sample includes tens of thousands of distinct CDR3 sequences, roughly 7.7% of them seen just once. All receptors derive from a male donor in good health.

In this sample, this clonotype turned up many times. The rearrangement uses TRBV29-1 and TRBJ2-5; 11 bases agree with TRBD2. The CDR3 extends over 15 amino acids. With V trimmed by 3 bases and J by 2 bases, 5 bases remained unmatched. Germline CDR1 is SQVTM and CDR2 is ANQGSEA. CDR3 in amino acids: CSVEVAGGRQETQYF. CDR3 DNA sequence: TGCAGCGTTGAGGTAGCGGGAGGGCGGCAAGAGACCCAGTACTTC.

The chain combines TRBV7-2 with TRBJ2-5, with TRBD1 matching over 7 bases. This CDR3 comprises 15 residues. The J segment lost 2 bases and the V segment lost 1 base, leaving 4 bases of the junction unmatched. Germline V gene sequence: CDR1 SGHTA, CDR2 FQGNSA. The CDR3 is CASSLGDRDQETQYF. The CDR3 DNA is TGTGCCAGCAGCTTAGGCGACAGGGATCAAGAGACCCAGTACTTC.

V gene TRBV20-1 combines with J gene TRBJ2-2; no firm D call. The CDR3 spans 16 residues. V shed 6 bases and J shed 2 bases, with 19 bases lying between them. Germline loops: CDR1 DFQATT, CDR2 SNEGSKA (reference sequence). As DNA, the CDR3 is TGCAGTGCACAGACCCATTCCGTCCCCAACACCGGGGAGCTGTTTTTT. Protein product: CSAQTHSVPNTGELFF.

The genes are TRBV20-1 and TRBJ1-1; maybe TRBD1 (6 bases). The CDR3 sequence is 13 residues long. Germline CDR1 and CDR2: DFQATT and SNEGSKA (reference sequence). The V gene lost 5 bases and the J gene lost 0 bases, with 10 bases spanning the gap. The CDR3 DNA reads TGCAGTGCTCCGGGGGCCATGAACACTGAAGCTTTCTTT. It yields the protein CSAPGAMNTEAFF.

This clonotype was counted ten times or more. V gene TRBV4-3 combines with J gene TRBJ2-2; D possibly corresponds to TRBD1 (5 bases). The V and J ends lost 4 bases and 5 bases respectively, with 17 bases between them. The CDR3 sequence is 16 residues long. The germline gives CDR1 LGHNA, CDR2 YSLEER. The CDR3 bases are TGCGCCAGCAGCCCTAGTCCGAGACAGACAACCGGGGAGCTGTTTTTT. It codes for CASSPSPRQTTGELFF.

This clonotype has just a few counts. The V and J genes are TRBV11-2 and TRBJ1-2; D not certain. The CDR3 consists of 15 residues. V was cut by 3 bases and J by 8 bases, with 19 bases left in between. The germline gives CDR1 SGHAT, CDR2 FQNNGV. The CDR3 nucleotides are TGTGCCAGCAGCTTCTCCCCGGACCGATCCATGGGCTACACCTTC. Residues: CASSFSPDRSMGYTF.

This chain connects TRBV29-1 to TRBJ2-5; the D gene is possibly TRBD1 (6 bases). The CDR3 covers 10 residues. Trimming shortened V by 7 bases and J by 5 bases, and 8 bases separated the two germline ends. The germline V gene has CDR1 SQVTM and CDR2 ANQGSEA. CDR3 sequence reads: CSAQGETQYF. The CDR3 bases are TGCAGCGCCCAGGGGGAGACCCAGTACTTC.

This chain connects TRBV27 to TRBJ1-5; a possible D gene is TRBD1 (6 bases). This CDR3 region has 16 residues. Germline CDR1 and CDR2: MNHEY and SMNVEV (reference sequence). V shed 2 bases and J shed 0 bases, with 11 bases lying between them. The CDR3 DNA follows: TGTGCCAGCAGTTTAGTAGGGGGGGATAGCAATCAGCCCCAGCATTTT. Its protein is CASSLVGGDSNQPQHF.

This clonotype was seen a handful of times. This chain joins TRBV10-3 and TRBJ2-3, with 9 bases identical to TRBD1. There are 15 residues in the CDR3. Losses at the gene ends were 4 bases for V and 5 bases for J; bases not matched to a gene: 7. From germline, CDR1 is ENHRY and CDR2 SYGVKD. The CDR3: CAISALRQGEDTQYF. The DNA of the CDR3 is TGTGCCATCAGTGCCCTTAGACAGGGGGAAGATACGCAGTATTTT.

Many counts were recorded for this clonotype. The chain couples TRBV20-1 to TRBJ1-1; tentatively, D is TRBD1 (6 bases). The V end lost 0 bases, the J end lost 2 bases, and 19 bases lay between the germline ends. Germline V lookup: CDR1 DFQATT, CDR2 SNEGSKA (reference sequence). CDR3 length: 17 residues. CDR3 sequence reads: CSARDRQDRSFNTEAFF. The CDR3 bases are TGCAGTGCTAGAGATCGACAGGACAGATCATTTAACACTGAAGCTTTCTTT.

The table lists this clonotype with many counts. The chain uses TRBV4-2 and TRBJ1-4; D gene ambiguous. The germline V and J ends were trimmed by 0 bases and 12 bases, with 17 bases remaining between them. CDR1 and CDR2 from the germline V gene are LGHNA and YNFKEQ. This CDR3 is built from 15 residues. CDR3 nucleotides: TGTGCCAGCAGCCAAGACCACCTCGAATCGGAGCAACTGTTTTTT. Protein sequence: CASSQDHLESEQLFF.

CDR3 sequence reads: CASSFTGTGPTEAFF. The CDR3 DNA sequence: TGCGCCAGCAGCTTTACCGGGACAGGGCCCACTGAAGCTTTCTTT. The rearrangement uses TRBV5-1 and TRBJ1-1; 9 bases align to TRBD1. Germline assignment: CDR1 SGHRS and CDR2 YFSETQ. This CDR3 comprises 15 residues. Unmatched junction bases numbered 6, after V lost 2 bases and J lost 4 bases.

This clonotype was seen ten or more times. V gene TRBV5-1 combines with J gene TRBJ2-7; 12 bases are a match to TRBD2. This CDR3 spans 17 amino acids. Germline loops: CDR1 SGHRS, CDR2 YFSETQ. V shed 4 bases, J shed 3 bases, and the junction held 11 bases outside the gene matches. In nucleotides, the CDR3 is TGCGCCAGCAGCGGCGGAACTAGCGGGGGGCCCTTCTACGAGCAGTACTTC. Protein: CASSGGTSGGPFYEQYF.

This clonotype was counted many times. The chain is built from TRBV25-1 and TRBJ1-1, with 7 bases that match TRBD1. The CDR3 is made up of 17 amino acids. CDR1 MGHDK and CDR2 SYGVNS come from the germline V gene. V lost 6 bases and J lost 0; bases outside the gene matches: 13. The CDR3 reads CASRPTGVILMNTEAFF. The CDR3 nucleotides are TGTGCCAGCAGGCCTACAGGGGTAATCCTGATGAACACTGAAGCTTTCTTT.

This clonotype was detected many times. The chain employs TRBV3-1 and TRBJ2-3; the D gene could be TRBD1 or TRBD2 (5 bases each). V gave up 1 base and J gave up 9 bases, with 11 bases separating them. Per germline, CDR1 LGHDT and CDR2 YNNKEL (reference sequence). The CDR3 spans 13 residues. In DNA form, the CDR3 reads TGTGCCAGCAGCCAAGCCTTTGGGGACACGCAGTATTTT. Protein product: CASSQAFGDTQYF.

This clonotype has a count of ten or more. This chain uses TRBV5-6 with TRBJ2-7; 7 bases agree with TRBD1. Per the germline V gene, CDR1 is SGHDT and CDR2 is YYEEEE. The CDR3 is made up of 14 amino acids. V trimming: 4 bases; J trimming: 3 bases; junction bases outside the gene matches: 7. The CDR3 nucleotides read TGTGCCAGCAGCCTAGGTGACAGGGACTACGAGCAGTACTTC. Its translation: CASSLGDRDYEQYF. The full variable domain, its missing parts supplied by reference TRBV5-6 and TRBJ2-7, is DAGVTQSPTHLIKTRGQQVTLRCSPKSGHDTVSWYQQALGQGPQFIFQYYEEEERQRGNFPDRFSGHQFPNYSSELNVNALLLGDSALYLCASSLGDRDYEQYFGPGTRLTVT.

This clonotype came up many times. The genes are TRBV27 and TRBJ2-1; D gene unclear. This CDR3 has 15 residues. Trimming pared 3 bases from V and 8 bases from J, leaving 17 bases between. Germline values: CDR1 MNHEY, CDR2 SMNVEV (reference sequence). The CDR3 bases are TGTGCCAGCAGTTTGGTAGGCAACCACCTCTATGAGCAGTTCTTC. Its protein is CASSLVGNHLYEQFF.